This T cell receptor (beta chain) comes out of a study of blood T cell repertoires in COVID-19. Across the study: The samples span acute and convalescent COVID-19 from the United States, Italy and Spain. The cDNA or gDNA used as material had been derived from T cells, B-cell-depleted T cells, or PBMCs.

Per the germline V gene, CDR1 is MDHEN and CDR2 is SYDVKM. V lost 3 bases and J lost 5, with 11 bases in between. The CDR3 has 13 amino acids. Profiling relied on immunoSEQ multiplex PCR, and the TCRdb table lists in-frame clones only, not all of them. The profile shows under 300,000 clones, approximately 85% of them singletons. This sequence joins TRBV28 and TRBJ2-7; D possibly corresponds to TRBD1 (6 bases). This TCR came from a woman between 65 and 79 years old with acute or convalescent COVID-19. Sequenced: peripheral blood. CDR3 nucleotides: TGTGCCAGCAGTTTTACAGGGCCCAACGAGCAGTACTTC. Translated, it gives CASSFTGPNEQYF.